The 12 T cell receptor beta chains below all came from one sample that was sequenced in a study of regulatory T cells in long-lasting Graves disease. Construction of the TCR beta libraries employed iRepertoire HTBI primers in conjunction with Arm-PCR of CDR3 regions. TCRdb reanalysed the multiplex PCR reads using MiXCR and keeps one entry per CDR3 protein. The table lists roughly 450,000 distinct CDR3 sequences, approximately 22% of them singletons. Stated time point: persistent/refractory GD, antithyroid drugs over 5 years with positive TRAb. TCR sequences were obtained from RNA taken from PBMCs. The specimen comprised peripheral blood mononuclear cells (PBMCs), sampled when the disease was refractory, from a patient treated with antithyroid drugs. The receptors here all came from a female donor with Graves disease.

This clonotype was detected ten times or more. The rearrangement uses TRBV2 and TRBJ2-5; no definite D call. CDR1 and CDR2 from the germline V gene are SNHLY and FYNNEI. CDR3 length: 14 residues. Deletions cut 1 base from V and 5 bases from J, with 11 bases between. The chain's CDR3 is CASSEEVARETQYF. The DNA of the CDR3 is TGTGCCAGCAGTGAAGAGGTAGCCAGGGAGACCCAGTACTTC.

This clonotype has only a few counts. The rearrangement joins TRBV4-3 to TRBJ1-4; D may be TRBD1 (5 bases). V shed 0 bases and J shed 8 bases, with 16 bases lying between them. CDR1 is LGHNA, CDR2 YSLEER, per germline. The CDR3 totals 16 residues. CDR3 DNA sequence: TGCGCCAGCAGCCAAGATTTTGGCAGGGCTCAAGAAAAACTGTTTTTT. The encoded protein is CASSQDFGRAQEKLFF.

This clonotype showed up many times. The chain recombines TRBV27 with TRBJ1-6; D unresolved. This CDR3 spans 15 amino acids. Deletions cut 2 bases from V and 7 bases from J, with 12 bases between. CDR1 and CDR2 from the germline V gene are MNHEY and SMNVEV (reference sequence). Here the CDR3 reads CASSLGWESNSPLHF. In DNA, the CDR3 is TGTGCCAGCAGTTTAGGGTGGGAGTCGAATTCACCCCTCCACTTT.

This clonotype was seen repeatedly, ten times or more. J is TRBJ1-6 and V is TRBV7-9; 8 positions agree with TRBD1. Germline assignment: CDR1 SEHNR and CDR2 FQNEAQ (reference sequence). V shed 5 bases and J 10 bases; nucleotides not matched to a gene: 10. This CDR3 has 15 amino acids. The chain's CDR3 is CASSLGTGAGSPLHF. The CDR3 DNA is TGTGCCAGCAGCCTTGGGACAGGAGCTGGCTCACCCCTCCACTTT.

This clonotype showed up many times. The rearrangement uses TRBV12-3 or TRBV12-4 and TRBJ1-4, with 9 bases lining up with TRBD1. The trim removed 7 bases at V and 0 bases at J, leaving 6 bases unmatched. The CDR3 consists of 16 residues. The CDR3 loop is CASTRTGDATNEKLFF. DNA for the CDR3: TGTGCCAGCACCCGGACAGGGGATGCAACTAATGAAAAACTGTTTTTT.

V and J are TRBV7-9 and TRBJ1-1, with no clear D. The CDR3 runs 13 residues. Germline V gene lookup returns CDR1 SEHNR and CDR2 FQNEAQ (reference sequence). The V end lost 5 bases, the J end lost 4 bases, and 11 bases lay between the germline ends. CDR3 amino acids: CASSPNLRTEAFF. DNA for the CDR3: TGTGCCAGCAGCCCCAACCTTCGCACTGAAGCTTTCTTT. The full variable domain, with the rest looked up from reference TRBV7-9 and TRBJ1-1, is DTGVSQNPRHKITKRGQNVTFRCDPISEHNRLYWYRQTLGQGPEFLTYFQNEAQLEKSRLLSDRFSAERPKGSFSTLEIQRTEQGDSAMYLCASSPNLRTEAFFGQGTRLTVV.

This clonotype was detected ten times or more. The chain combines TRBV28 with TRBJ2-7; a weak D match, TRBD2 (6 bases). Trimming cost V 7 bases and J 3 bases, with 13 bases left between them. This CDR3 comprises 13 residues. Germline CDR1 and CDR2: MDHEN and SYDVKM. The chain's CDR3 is CASTLGGSYEQYF. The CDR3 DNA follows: TGTGCCAGCACCCTCGGAGGGAGCTACGAGCAGTACTTC.

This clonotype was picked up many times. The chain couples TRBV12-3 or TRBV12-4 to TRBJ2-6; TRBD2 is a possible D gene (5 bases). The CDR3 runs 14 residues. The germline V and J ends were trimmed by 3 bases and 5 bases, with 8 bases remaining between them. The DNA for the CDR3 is TGTGCCAGCAGTTTGAGGGAGTGGGCCAACGTCCTGACTTTC. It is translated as CASSLREWANVLTF.

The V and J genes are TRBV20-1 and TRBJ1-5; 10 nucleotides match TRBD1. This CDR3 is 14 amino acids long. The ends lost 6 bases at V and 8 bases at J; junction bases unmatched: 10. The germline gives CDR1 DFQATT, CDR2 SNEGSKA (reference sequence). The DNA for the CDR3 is TGCAGTGCGCGACAGGGGGCAGGATCGGAGCCCCAGCATTTT. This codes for CSARQGAGSEPQHF.

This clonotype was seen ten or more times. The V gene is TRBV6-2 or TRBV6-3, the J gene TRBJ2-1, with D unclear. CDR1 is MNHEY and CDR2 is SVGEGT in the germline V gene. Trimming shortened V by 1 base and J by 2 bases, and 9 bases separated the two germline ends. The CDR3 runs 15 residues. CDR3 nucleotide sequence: TGTGCCAGCAGTTACTACAGAAGCCCCTACAATGAGCAGTTCTTC. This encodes CASSYYRSPYNEQFF.

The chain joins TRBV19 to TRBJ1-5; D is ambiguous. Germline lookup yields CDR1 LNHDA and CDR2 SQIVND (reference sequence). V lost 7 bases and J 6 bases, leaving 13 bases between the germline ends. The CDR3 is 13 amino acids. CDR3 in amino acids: CASTLDGGQPQHF. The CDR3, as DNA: TGTGCCAGTACCCTGGATGGCGGTCAGCCCCAGCATTTT.

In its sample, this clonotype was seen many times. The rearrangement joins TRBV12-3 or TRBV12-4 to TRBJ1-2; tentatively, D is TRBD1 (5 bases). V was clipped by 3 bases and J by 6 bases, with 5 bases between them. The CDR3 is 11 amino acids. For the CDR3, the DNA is TGTGCCAGCAGTTTGACAGATGGCTACACCTTC. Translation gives CASSLTDGYTF.